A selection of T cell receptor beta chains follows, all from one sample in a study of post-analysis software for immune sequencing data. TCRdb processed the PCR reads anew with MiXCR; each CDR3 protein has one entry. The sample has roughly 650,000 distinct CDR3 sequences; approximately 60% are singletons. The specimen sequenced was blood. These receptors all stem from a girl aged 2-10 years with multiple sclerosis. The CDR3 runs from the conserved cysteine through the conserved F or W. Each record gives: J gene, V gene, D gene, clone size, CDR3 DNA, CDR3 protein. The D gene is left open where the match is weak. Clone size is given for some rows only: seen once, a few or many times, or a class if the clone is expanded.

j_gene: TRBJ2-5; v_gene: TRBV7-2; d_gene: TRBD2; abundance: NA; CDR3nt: TGTGCCAGCAGCCATAGCCTAGCGGGGGCCCAAGAGACCCAGTACTTC; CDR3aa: CASSHSLAGAQETQYF
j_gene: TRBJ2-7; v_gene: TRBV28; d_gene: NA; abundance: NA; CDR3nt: TGTGCCAGCGGGGAAACAGGGTCCTACGAGCAGTACTTC; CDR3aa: CASGETGSYEQYF
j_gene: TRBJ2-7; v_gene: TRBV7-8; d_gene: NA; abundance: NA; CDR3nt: TGTGCCAGCAGTTTAGGGGCGGTATTATCCTACGAGCAGTACTTC; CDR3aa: CASSLGAVLSYEQYF
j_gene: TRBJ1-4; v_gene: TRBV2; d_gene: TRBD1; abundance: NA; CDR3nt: TGTGCCAGCAGTCCTTCAGGGGGTCGGGATGAAAAACTGTTTTTT; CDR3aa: CASSPSGGRDEKLFF
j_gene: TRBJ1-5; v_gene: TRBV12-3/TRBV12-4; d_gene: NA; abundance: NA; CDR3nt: TGTGCCAGCAGTTTTACTCTGGATCCACAGCCCCAGCATTTT; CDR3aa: CASSFTLDPQPQHF
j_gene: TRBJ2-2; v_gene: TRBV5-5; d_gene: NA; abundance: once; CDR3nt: TGTGCCAGCAGCCCCATTAACACCGGGGAGCTGTTTTTT; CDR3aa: CASSPINTGELFF
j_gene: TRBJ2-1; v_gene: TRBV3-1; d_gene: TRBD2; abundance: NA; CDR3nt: TGTGCCAGCAGTCGACGGAGCGGGAGCCTCCCGGGTAATGAGCAGTTCTTC; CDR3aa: CASSRRSGSLPGNEQFF
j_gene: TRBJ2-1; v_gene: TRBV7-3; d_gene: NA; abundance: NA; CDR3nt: TGTGCCAGCAGCGGGGGAGTTCGGAATGAGCAGTTCTTC; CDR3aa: CASSGGVRNEQFF
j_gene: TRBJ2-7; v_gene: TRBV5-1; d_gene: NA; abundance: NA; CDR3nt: TGCGCCAGCAGCTTGGCCTCATCGGGCGGCGAGCAGTACTTC; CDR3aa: CASSLASSGGEQYF
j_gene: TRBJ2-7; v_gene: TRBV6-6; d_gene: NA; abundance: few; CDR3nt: TGTGCCAGCAGTTACTCAGGCCCAGAATCCTACGAGCAGTACTTC; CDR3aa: CASSYSGPESYEQYF
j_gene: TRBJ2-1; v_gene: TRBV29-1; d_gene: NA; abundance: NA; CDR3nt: TGCAGCGTTGCTGGACGGTGGAATGAGCAGTTCTTC; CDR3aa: CSVAGRWNEQFF
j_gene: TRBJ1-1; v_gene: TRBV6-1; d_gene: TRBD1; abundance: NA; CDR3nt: TGTGCCAGCAGTGCCTTCACCGGGACAGGGGGCACTGAAGCTTTCTTT; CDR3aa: CASSAFTGTGGTEAFF
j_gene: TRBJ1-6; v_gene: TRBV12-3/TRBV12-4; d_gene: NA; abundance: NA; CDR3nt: TGTGCCAGCAGCTTCGGGAGTCCCACACCCCTCCACTTT; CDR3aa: CASSFGSPTPLHF
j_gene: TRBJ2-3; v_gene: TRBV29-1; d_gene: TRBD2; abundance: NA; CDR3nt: TGCAGCGTTACACTAGCGGGAGGGCCAGATACGCAGTATTTT; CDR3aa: CSVTLAGGPDTQYF
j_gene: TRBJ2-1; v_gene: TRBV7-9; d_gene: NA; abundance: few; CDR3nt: TGTGCCAGCAGCTTAGCGCAGGGTTCCAAGGAGTTCTTC; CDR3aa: CASSLAQGSKEFF
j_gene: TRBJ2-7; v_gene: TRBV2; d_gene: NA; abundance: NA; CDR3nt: TGTGCCAGCAGCCGGGAACTCGGCTACGAGCAGTACTTC; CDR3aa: CASSRELGYEQYF
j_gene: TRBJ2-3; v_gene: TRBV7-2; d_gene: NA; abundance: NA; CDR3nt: TGTGCCAGCAGCTTCGCATCTAGCACAGATACGCAGTATTTT; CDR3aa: CASSFASSTDTQYF
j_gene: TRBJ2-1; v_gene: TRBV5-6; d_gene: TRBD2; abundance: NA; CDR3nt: TGTGCCAGCAGCCTGAGAAGTAGCGGGGGATATTTTGAGCAGTTCTTC; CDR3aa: CASSLRSSGGYFEQFF
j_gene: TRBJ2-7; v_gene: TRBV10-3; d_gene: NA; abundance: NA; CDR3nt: TGTGCCATCAGTGAGTCGAGTTTACCCTCTTCAAGCTCCTACGAGCAGTACTTC; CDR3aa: CAISESSLPSSSSYEQYF
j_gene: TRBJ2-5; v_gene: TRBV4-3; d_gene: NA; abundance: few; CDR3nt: TGCGCCAGCAGCCAAGATACAGGGGAGACCCAGTACTTC; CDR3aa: CASSQDTGETQYF
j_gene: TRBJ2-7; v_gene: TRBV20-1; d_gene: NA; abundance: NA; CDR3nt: TGCAGTGCCGTCCGTGCAGGGAACGAGCAGTACTTC; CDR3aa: CSAVRAGNEQYF
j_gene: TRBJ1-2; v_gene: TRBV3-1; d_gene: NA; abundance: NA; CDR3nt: TGTGCCAGCAGCCAAGTTGAAGATGGCTACACCTTC; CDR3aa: CASSQVEDGYTF
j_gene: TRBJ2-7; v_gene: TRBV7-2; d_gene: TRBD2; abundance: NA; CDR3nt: TGTGCCAGCAGCTTAGTTCCGGGACTAGCGGGTGTAAATGAGCAGTACTTC; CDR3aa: CASSLVPGLAGVNEQYF
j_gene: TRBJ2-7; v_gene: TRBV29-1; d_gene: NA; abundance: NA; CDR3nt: TGTAGCGTTGGGGACGCCGGAGGCGAGCAGTACTTC; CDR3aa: CSVGDAGGEQYF
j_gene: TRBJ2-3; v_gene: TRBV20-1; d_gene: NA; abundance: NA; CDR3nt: TGCAGTGCTAGACTGGGGGGCCCCGATACGCAGTATTTT; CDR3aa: CSARLGGPDTQYF
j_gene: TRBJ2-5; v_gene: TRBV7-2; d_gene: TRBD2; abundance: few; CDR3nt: TGTGCCAGCAGCTTATTTGGGGGGGGGAACCAAGAGACCCAGTACTTC; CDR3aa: CASSLFGGGNQETQYF
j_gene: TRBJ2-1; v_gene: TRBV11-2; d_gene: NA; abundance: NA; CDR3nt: TGTGCCAGCACCCTTACAGGTGCCTCCTACAATGAGCAGTTCTTC; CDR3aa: CASTLTGASYNEQFF
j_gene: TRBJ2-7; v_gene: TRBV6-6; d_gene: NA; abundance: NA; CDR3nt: TGTGCCAGCAGTTCGGACCTGGACGAGCAGTACTTC; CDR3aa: CASSSDLDEQYF
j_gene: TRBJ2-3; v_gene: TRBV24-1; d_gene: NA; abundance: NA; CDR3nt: TGTGCCACCAGTGATGCTACAGATACGCAGTATTTT; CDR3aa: CATSDATDTQYF
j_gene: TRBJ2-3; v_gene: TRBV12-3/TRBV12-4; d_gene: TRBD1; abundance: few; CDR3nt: TGTGCCAGCACCCCTCTAGAGCGGACAGGGAGCACAGATACGCAGTATTTT; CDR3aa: CASTPLERTGSTDTQYF
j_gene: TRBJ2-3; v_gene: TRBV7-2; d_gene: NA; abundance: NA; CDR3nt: TGTGCCAGCAGCCGTCGGCGGACTAGCACAGATACGCAGTATTTT; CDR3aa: CASSRRRTSTDTQYF
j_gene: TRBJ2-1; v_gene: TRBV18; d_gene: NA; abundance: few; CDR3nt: TGTGCCAGCTCACCGGCTTTTGGACAGAATGAGCAGTTCTTC; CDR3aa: CASSPAFGQNEQFF
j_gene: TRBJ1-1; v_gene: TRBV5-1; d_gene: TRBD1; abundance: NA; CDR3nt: TGCGCCAGCAGCTCCTACGGACAGGGGGGCACTGAAGCTTTCTTT; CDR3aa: CASSSYGQGGTEAFF
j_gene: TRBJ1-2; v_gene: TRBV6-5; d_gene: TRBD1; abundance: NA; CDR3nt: TGTGCCAGCAGCCCCGGACAGGGAAGAGCTAACTATGGCTACACCTTC; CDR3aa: CASSPGQGRANYGYTF
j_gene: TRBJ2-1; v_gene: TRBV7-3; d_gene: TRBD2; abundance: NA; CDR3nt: TGTGCCAGCAGCCCCCGTGGGGGTACTAGCGAGAAGCAGTTCTTC; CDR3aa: CASSPRGGTSEKQFF
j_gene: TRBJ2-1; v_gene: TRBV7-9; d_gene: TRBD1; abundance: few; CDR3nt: TGTGCCAGCAGCTTAGAAGGCAGGGGGAATGAGCAGTTCTTC; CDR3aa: CASSLEGRGNEQFF
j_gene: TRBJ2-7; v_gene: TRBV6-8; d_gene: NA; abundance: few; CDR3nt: TGTGCCAGCAGTTACGAGGGTCCGGGCTCCTACGAGCAGTACTTC; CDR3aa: CASSYEGPGSYEQYF
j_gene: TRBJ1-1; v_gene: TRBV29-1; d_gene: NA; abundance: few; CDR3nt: TGCAGCGTTGAAGATCCAGGGTCGACCACTGAAGCTTTCTTT; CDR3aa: CSVEDPGSTTEAFF
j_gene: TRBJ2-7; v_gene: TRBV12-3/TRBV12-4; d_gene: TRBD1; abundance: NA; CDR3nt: TGTGCCAGCAGTTTTTCACAGGGGGCTCTAGAGCAGTACTTC; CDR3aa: CASSFSQGALEQYF
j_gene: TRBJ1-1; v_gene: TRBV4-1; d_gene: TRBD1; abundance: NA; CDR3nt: TGCGCCAGCAAAATCCTTAGTACAGGGGGGCTTGAAGCTTTCTTT; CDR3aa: CASKILSTGGLEAFF
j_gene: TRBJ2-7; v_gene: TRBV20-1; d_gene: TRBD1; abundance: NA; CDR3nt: TGCAGTGCCCATACAGGGGACGAGCAGTACTTC; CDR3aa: CSAHTGDEQYF
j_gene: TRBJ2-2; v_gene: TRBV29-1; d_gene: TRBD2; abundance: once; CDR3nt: TGCAGCGTCACCGGGAGGGCCACCGGGGAGCTGTTTTTT; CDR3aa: CSVTGRATGELFF
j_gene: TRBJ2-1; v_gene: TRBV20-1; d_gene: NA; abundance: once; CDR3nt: TGCAGTGCTACTCTTACCGGGCCGTACAATGAGCAGTTCTTC; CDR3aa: CSATLTGPYNEQFF
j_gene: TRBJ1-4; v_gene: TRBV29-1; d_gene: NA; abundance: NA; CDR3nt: TGCAGCGGCCGCATCAGTGAAAAACTGTTTTTT; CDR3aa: CSGRISEKLFF
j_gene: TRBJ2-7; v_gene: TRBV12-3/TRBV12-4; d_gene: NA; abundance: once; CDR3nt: TGTGCCAGCAGTTTGGGGGGGGCCTGGGGCGAGCAGTACTTC; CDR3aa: CASSLGGAWGEQYF
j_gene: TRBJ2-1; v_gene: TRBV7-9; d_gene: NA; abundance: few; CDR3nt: TGTGCCAGCAGCTCCGGGACGATAGCTGATGAGCAGTTCTTC; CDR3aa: CASSSGTIADEQFF
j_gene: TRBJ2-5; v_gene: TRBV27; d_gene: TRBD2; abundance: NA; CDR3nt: TGTGCCAGCAGTTTGGTGGTCGGGGGGATCGGCAGGCGAGAGACCCAGTACTTC; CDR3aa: CASSLVVGGIGRRETQYF
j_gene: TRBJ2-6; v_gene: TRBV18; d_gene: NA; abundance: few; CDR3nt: TGTGCCAGCTCACCCATACAGGGCCCAGCCGGGGCCAACGTCCTGACTTTC; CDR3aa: CASSPIQGPAGANVLTF
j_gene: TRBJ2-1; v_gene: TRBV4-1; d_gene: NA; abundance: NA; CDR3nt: TGCGCCAGCAGCCCAGGAGAAGGAAAGGGGTCCTACAATGAGCAGTTCTTC; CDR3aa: CASSPGEGKGSYNEQFF
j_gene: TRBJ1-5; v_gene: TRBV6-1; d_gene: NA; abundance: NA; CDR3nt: TGTGCCAGCAGTGAAGGGGTGCGGCAGCCCCAGCATTTT; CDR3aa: CASSEGVRQPQHF
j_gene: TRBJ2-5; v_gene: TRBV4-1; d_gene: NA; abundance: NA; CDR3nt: TGCGCCAGCAGCCAAGAGCCGGCCCAAGAGACCCAGTACTTC; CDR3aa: CASSQEPAQETQYF
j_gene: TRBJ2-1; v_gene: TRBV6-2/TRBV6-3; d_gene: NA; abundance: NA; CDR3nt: TGTGCCAGTCCCTGGGCTCCCTCCTACAATGAGCAGTTCTTC; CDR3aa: CASPWAPSYNEQFF
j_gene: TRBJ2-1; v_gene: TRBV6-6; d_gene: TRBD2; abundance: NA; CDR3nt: TGTGCCAGCAGGCACTTCCTAGCGGTATCCTACAATGAGCAGTTCTTC; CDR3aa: CASRHFLAVSYNEQFF
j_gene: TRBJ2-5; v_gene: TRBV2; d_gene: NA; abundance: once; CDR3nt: TGTGCCAGCGGGGGAGGCACCCACCAAGAGACCCAGTACTTC; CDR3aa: CASGGGTHQETQYF
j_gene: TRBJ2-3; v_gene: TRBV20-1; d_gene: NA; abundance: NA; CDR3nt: TGCAGTGCTAGAGTCGACCGGGACGGCGTCACAGATACGCAGTATTTT; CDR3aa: CSARVDRDGVTDTQYF